Following are 14 T cell receptor beta chains from one sample sequenced in a study of post-analysis software for immune sequencing data. Whole-study findings and limits: TRBV5-6, TRBV5-1 and TRBV20-1 belonged to a set of roughly five TRBV segments that were more frequent in patients than controls.

Sequencing libraries made from TCR beta cDNA carried unique molecular identifiers. TCRdb reprocessed the PCR reads via MiXCR and lists one record per CDR3 protein. The data contain 350,000 to 500,000 distinct CDR3 sequences, about 39% of them singletons. Which antigens these TCRs recognize remains unknown. Material for sequencing was blood. The receptors were gathered from a girl aged 2-10 years with multiple sclerosis.

The chain has TRBV5-1 and TRBJ2-3; 7 bases match TRBD2. Germline-derived CDR1 and CDR2 are SGHRS and YFSETQ. This CDR3 region has 17 residues. V lost 0 bases, J lost 3 bases, and 10 bases stayed unmatched. CDR3 sequence reads: CASSLAIKAGGTDTQYF. CDR3 DNA: TGCGCCAGCAGCTTGGCCATTAAAGCCGGGGGGACAGATACGCAGTATTTT.

This sequence joins TRBV7-9 and TRBJ2-5; tentatively, D is TRBD1 (5 bases). Germline V gene data show CDR1 as SEHNR and CDR2 as FQNEAQ (reference sequence). V was shortened by 2 bases and J by 1 base, with 8 bases between the two germline ends. CDR3 length: 14 residues. The CDR3 nucleotides are TGTGCCAGCAGCTTAATGACAGTCCAAGAGACCCAGTACTTC. This gives the protein CASSLMTVQETQYF.

A word on this clonotype: A read error may produce the germline difference seen at one junction end. DNA of the CDR3: TGTGCCCGCAGTCTCGGACAGGGCCTCTACGAGCAGTACTTC. Translated: CARSLGQGLYEQYF. This chain uses TRBV12-3 or TRBV12-4 with TRBJ2-7; 8 positions agree with TRBD1. This CDR3 has 14 residues.

This clonotype was seen a handful of times. This chain connects TRBV12-3 or TRBV12-4 to TRBJ2-7, with a tentative D call TRBD1 (5 bases). V lost 6 bases and J 3 bases, leaving 9 bases between the germline ends. This CDR3 has 12 amino acids. CDR3 region: CASSPGCYEQYF. The CDR3 nucleotides are TGTGCCAGCAGCCCAGGGTGCTACGAGCAGTACTTC.

The chain links TRBV5-1 to TRBJ2-3; D remains ambiguous. Trimming took off 4 bases at V and 3 bases at J, with 18 bases between the two ends. The length of the CDR3 is 16 residues. Germline values: CDR1 SGHRS, CDR2 YFSETQ. CDR3 bases: TGCGCCAGCAGCCCCGGGCCCGGCCTCGGGACAGATACGCAGTATTTT. It codes for CASSPGPGLGTDTQYF.

The CDR3 reads CASSLLTGSPEETQYF. The CDR3 DNA reads as TGTGCCAGCAGCTTATTGACGGGGTCACCCGAAGAGACCCAGTACTTC. The chain has TRBV7-2 and TRBJ2-5; weak D call: TRBD2 (5 bases). Germline CDR1 and CDR2: SGHTA and FQGNSA. Between the trimmed V and J ends, which lost 2 bases and 3 bases, there was a span of 16 bases. This CDR3 has 16 residues.

This clonotype was observed a handful of times. V usage is TRBV5-1 and J usage is TRBJ2-1, with D perhaps TRBD1 (6 bases). V lost 4 bases to trimming and J lost 11 bases, with 22 bases between them. Germline V lookup: CDR1 SGHRS, CDR2 YFSETQ. This CDR3 has 15 residues. CDR3 sequence (DNA): TGCGCCAGCAGCCTGGACAGACTTAGGAATATGCAGCAGTTCTTC. Translation gives CASSLDRLRNMQQFF.

The chain links TRBV16 to TRBJ1-5, with 11 bases that match TRBD1. The length of the CDR3 is 20 residues. The germline gives CDR1 KGHSY, CDR2 FQNENV. Losses at the gene ends were 3 bases for V and 4 bases for J; bases not matched to a gene: 17. The chain's CDR3 is CASSHSPGTGGSYVNQPQHF. The CDR3 DNA follows: TGTGCCAGCAGCCACTCTCCCGGGACAGGGGGATCCTACGTAAATCAGCCCCAGCATTTT.

The table lists this clonotype with a count of one. The V gene is TRBV5-1, the J gene TRBJ2-7; no clear D. Per the germline V gene, CDR1 is SGHRS and CDR2 is YFSETQ. Trimming left V 5 bases short and J 2 bases short, with 8 bases between. The CDR3 is made up of 12 amino acids. This chain's CDR3 is CASRDTTYEQYF. CDR3 coding DNA: TGCGCCAGCAGAGACACTACCTACGAGCAGTACTTC.

The chain combines TRBV28 with TRBJ2-7; a weak D match, TRBD1 (5 bases). The CDR3 runs to 20 residues. Germline loops: CDR1 MDHEN, CDR2 SYDVKM. Trimming removed 4 bases at V and 3 bases at J, with 31 bases between. CDR3 nucleotides: TGTGCCAGCAGTTCCTCAGGGTTGGTCTCGCTGGGTCCAGCTTACTACGAGCAGTACTTC. It translates to CASSSSGLVSLGPAYYEQYF.

This clonotype showed up many times. The J gene is TRBJ1-2, the V gene TRBV6-5; 7 bases line up with TRBD1. CDR1 is MNHEY, CDR2 SVGAGI, per germline. J gave up 7 bases and V 7 bases, and 12 bases lay outside the gene matches. The CDR3 sequence is 14 residues long. CDR3: CASTSDRAQGGYTF. The CDR3 DNA is TGTGCCAGCACCTCCGACAGGGCTCAAGGTGGCTACACCTTC.

This clonotype was recorded a few times. The V and J genes are TRBV11-2 and TRBJ2-5; perhaps TRBD1 as D (6 bases). The CDR3 has 15 residues. From germline, CDR1 is SGHAT and CDR2 FQNNGV. V shed 1 base and J shed 6 bases, with 15 bases lying between them. The CDR3 reads CASSLVWGLEKTQYF. CDR3 DNA: TGTGCCAGCAGCTTAGTCTGGGGGCTAGAAAAGACCCAGTACTTC.

Notes on this clonotype: An end of the junction does not agree with germline; a read error may underlie this. The chain employs TRBV20-1 and TRBJ1-2; 8 nucleotides match TRBD1. The CDR3 runs to 14 residues. CDR1 is DFQATT and CDR2 is SNEGSKA in the germline V gene (reference sequence). The CDR3 DNA reads as TGCAGTACTAGTCCACAGGGGGAATGGGGTGGCTACACCTTC. The encoded protein is CSTSPQGEWGGYTF.

The CDR3 sequence is CASSPSFITDTQYF. CDR3 DNA: TGTGCCAGCAGTCCAAGCTTTATCACAGATACGCAGTATTTT. The chain joins TRBV6-5 to TRBJ2-3; D gene unclear. There are 14 residues in the CDR3. Trimming left V 5 bases short and J 2 bases short, with 11 bases between. Germline-derived CDR1 and CDR2 are MNHEY and SVGAGI.